Below are 16 T cell receptor beta chains sequenced from a single sample in a study of Ad26.COV2.S vaccination and SARS-CoV-2 variants. The assay was immunoSEQ multiplex PCR, and TCRdb's table has in-frame clones only and misses some. The table shows fewer than 400,000 clones, with roughly 90% occurring only once. The sample's treatment: some 20 received Ad26.COV2.S at low or high dose, single or two shots; a few received placebo; per-sample allocation not given. On day 63 after the first injection, vaccine and placebo recipients gave samples. The input for sequencing was peripheral blood, taken in a trial of Ad26.COV2.S vaccine versus placebo. Receptors were obtained from a person between 18 and 65 years old who received the Ad26.COV2.S COVID-19 vaccine or a placebo.

The chain recombines TRBV10-2 with TRBJ2-7, with 7 bases that match TRBD2. This CDR3 comprises 13 residues. CDR1 is WSHSY, CDR2 SAAADI, per germline. Unmatched junction bases numbered 7, after V lost 7 bases and J lost 4 bases. CDR3 nucleotide sequence: TGCGCCAGCAACCCGGGCGGGGGATACGAGCAGTACTTC. Encoded protein: CASNPGGGYEQYF.

The chain carries TRBV5-1 and TRBJ1-2; a weak D match, TRBD1 (6 bases). Between the trimmed V and J ends, which lost 4 bases and 4 bases, there was a span of 17 bases. The CDR3 extends over 15 amino acids. In germline, CDR1 is SGHRS, CDR2 YFSETQ. CDR3 sequence: CASSLNGPRGYGYTF. The CDR3 region has the DNA TGCGCCAGCAGCCTTAACGGGCCCAGGGGCTATGGCTACACCTTC.

The chain joins TRBV7-2 to TRBJ1-2; 9 bases agree with TRBD1. V lost 4 bases and J lost 6; bases outside the gene matches: 9. This CDR3 spans 15 amino acids. CDR1 SGHTA and CDR2 FQGNSA come from the germline V gene. CDR3 amino acids: CASSSPSGTGHGYTF. The CDR3 DNA follows: TGTGCCAGCAGCTCCCCCAGTGGGACAGGGCATGGCTACACCTTC.

The V gene is TRBV27, the J gene TRBJ2-5, with D uncertain. V dropped 3 bases and J dropped 4 bases, with 12 bases sitting between them. Germline assignment: CDR1 MNHEY and CDR2 SMNVEV (reference sequence). The CDR3 contains 14 residues. CDR3 sequence: CASSLSHTPETQYF. In nucleotides, the CDR3 is TGTGCCAGCAGTTTGTCCCATACCCCAGAGACCCAGTACTTC.

The chain combines TRBV2 with TRBJ2-1; TRBD1 might be the D (6 bases). The CDR3 loop spans 16 amino acids. Germline lookup yields CDR1 SNHLY and CDR2 FYNNEI. With 4 bases removed from V and 5 bases from J, the gap between germline ends came to 18 bases. The CDR3 nucleotides are TGTGCCAGCAGTGCCCTCACAGGGTGGAAAGACAATGAGCAGTTCTTC. Translating it yields CASSALTGWKDNEQFF.

This clone appeared once. The rearrangement uses TRBV11-2 and TRBJ2-1; D remains ambiguous. Germline V lookup: CDR1 SGHAT, CDR2 FQNNGV. V lost 2 bases, J lost 3 bases, and 2 bases lay in between. The CDR3 is made up of 12 amino acids. DNA for the CDR3: TGTGCCAGCAGCTTAAACTACAATGAGCAGTTCTTC. It translates to CASSLNYNEQFF.

The chain employs TRBV2 and TRBJ2-3; D gene ambiguous. V lost 7 bases, J lost 0 bases, and 11 bases lay in between. Germline values: CDR1 SNHLY, CDR2 FYNNEI. This CDR3 spans 14 amino acids. The DNA for the CDR3 is TGTGCCAGCACTGGGAAGTATAGCACAGATACGCAGTATTTT. This translates into CASTGKYSTDTQYF.

This clone appeared a single time. The chain carries TRBV5-1 and TRBJ2-1; 14 bases fit TRBD2. Germline loops: CDR1 SGHRS, CDR2 YFSETQ. CDR3 length: 15 residues. V lost 4 bases and J lost 8; bases outside the gene matches: 5. The CDR3 nucleotides read TGCGCCAGCAGCGATGGGACTAGCGGGAGCCATGAGCAGTTCTTC. It is translated as CASSDGTSGSHEQFF.

This clone was counted a single time. The V call is TRBV19, the J call TRBJ1-3; D not resolved. Germline lookup yields CDR1 LNHDA and CDR2 SQIVND (reference sequence). Trimming took off 3 bases at V and 0 bases at J, with 9 bases between the two ends. CDR3 size: 15 residues. The CDR3 loop reads CASSIGRNSGNTIYF. CDR3 coding DNA: TGTGCCAGTAGTATTGGACGGAACTCTGGAAACACCATATATTTT.

V is TRBV5-5 and J is TRBJ2-7, with D possibly called TRBD1 or TRBD2 (5 bases each). The CDR3 contains 16 residues. V lost 0 bases to trimming and J lost 0 bases, with 13 bases between them. Looked up from germline, CDR1 is SGHKS and CDR2 is YYEKEE (reference sequence). CDR3 in amino acids: CASSLEGTGYSYEQYV. In nucleotides, the CDR3 is TGTGCCAGCAGCTTGGAGGGGACGGGCTACTCCTACGAGCAGTACGTC.

The J gene is TRBJ1-5, the V gene TRBV19; D uncertain. The V gene's germline CDR1 is LNHDA and CDR2 SQIVND (reference sequence). The CDR3 has 13 residues. V lost 0 bases and J lost 6, with 6 bases in between. The CDR3 bases are TGTGCCAGTAGTATAGATTGGGCTCAGCCCCAGCATTTT. Its protein is CASSIDWAQPQHF.

A single count supports this clone. This chain joins TRBV27 and TRBJ2-7; D perhaps matches TRBD1 (6 bases). The germline CDR1 and CDR2 sequences are MNHEY and SMNVEV (reference sequence). With 4 bases removed from V and 2 bases from J, the gap between germline ends came to 15 bases. CDR3 size: 15 residues. The CDR3 loop is CASSSQSGQPYEQYF. CDR3 DNA sequence: TGTGCCAGCAGTTCTCAATCCGGACAGCCCTACGAGCAGTACTTC.

The V gene is TRBV3-1 (or the pseudogene TRBV3-2), the J gene TRBJ1-2; D is undetermined. The germline V gene has CDR1 LGHDT and CDR2 YNNKEL (reference sequence). CDR3 length: 14 amino acids. The ends were cut back, 4 bases at V and 11 bases at J, with 20 bases in the middle. CDR3: CASSLDTSLLGYTF. The DNA for the CDR3 is TGTGCCAGCAGCCTCGACACCTCCTTACTGGGGTACACCTTC.

The chain employs TRBV11-2 and TRBJ2-1, with D perhaps matching TRBD2 (6 bases). Germline lookup yields CDR1 SGHAT and CDR2 FQNNGV. With 2 bases removed from V and 4 bases from J, the gap between germline ends came to 12 bases. The CDR3 totals 15 residues. CDR3: CASSLQAGQYNEQFF. The CDR3 region has the DNA TGTGCCAGCAGCTTACAAGCGGGCCAATACAATGAGCAGTTCTTC.

This clone came up once. The chain uses TRBV11-2 and TRBJ1-5, with 9 bases aligning to TRBD1. Per the germline V gene, CDR1 is SGHAT and CDR2 is FQNNGV. Trimming took 5 bases from V and 1 from J; bases not matched to a gene: 12. This CDR3 is 18 amino acids long. CDR3 residues: CASSLNGQGLPSNQPQHF. The CDR3 bases are TGTGCCAGCAGCCTGAATGGACAGGGGCTTCCGAGCAATCAGCCCCAGCATTTT.

CDR3 coding DNA: TGCGCCAGCAGCTTGTTTTCGACAGGGAGTAGCACAGATACGCAGTATTTT. It codes for CASSLFSTGSSTDTQYF. The rearrangement uses TRBV5-1 and TRBJ2-3, with 7 bases that match TRBD1. With 1 base clipped from V and 0 bases from J, the junction kept 8 bases outside the gene matches. The CDR3 runs to 17 residues. Germline lookup yields CDR1 SGHRS and CDR2 YFSETQ.